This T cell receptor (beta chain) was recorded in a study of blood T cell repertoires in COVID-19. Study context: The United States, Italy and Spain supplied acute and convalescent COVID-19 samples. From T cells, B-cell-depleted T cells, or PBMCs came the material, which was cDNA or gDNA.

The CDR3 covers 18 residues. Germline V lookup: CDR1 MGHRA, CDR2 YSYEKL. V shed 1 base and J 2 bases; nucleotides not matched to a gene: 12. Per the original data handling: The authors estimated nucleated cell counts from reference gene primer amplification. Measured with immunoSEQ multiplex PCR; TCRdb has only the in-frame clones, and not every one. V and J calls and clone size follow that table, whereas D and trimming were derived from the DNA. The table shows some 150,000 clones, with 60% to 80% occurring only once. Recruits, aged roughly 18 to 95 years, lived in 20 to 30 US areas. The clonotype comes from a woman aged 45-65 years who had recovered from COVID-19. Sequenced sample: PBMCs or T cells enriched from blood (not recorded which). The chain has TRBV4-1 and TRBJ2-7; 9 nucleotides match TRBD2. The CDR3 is CASSQVLGGGGAPYEQYF. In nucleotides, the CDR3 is TGCGCCAGCAGCCAAGTCCTGGGAGGCGGGGGGGCCCCCTACGAGCAGTACTTC.